This passage covers 6 T cell receptor beta chains from one sample sequenced in a study of T and B cells in COVID-19 patients. Blood genomic DNA input for TRB amplification was about 250-500 ng. TRB rearrangements were amplified by multiplex PCR with BIOMED2 TRB-A/B primers. TCRdb called the multiplex PCR reads again in MiXCR, with one record for every CDR3 protein. Found here are a few thousand distinct CDR3 sequences, 23% of them singletons; the top ten hold about 32%. Sequencing was performed on blood. The receptors stem from a human donor with active COVID-19.

This clonotype has a handful of counts. V usage is TRBV7-9 and J usage is TRBJ1-2; 7 bases line up with TRBD1. The CDR3 sequence is 14 residues long. CDR1 SEHNR and CDR2 FQNEAQ come from the germline V gene (reference sequence). V dropped 5 bases and J dropped 8; count of bases not matched to a gene: 11. CDR3 region: CASSIGQGEVGYTF. CDR3 nucleotide sequence: TGTGCCAGCAGCATCGGCCAGGGGGAAGTCGGCTACACCTTC.

A note on this clonotype: A read error may be the cause here, since a much bigger clone is one base away. The chain has TRBV11-3 and TRBJ1-3; D is ambiguous. Between the trimmed V and J ends, which lost 3 bases and 0 bases, there was a span of 9 bases. CDR1 SGHNT and CDR2 YENEEA come from the germline V gene. This CDR3 contains 15 residues. CDR3 sequence (DNA): TGTGCCAGCAGCTTGGTGGACCGCTCTGGAAACACCATATATTTT. Protein sequence: CASSLVDRSGNTIYF.

By sample fraction, this clonotype is medium-sized. This chain uses TRBV10-3 with TRBJ1-6; D call uncertain. The CDR3 covers 15 residues. Deletions cut 6 bases from V and 3 bases from J, with 12 bases between. Germline lookup yields CDR1 ENHRY and CDR2 SYGVKD. CDR3 bases: TGTGCCATCAGCCTGGGTGGGGACTATAATTCACCCCTCCACTTT. Its translation: CAISLGGDYNSPLHF.

By sample share, this clonotype is medium-sized (0.01 to 0.1%). The CDR3 sequence: CSARDTGSGRSPLHF. The CDR3 nucleotides read TGCAGTGCTAGAGATACAGGGAGCGGTCGCTCACCCCTCCACTTT. The gene calls are TRBV20-1 and TRBJ1-6, with D tentatively TRBD1 (6 bases). This CDR3 contains 15 residues. V was cut by 0 bases and J by 10 bases, with 16 bases left in between. The V gene's germline CDR1 is DFQATT and CDR2 SNEGSKA (reference sequence).

This sequence joins TRBV19 and TRBJ2-7; TRBD1 matches at 7 bases. The CDR3 has 14 amino acids. Trimming at V came to 6 bases and at J to 2 bases, leaving 7 bases not matched to a gene. Germline assignment: CDR1 LNHDA and CDR2 SQIVND (reference sequence). CDR3 amino acids: CASSERQGPYEQYF. DNA for the CDR3: TGTGCCAGTAGCGAAAGACAGGGTCCCTACGAGCAGTACTTC.

With respect to this clonotype: Just one base apart from a much larger clone, this may be a read error. The chain uses TRBV5-5 and TRBJ2-1, with D hard to call. Germline V gene lookup returns CDR1 SGHKS and CDR2 YYEKEE (reference sequence). The V end lost 1 base, the J end lost 8 bases, and 7 bases lay between the germline ends. CDR3 length: 12 residues. The CDR3 is CASSLLGYEQFF. The DNA for the CDR3 is TGTGCCAGCAGCTTGTTGGGGTATGAGCAGTTCTTC. Full variable domain (remainder filled in from reference TRBV5-5 and TRBJ2-1): DAGVTQSPTHLIKTRGQQVTLRCSPISGHKSVSWYQQVLGQGPQFIFQYYEKEERGRGNFPDRFSARQFPNYSSELNVNALLLGDSALYLCASSLLGYEQFFGPGTRLTVL.